This T cell receptor (beta chain) is from a study of control samples from healthy donors and cancer patients (dated by TCRdb to the early 2020s). The receptor library was made with the immunoSEQ multiplex PCR assay. TCRdb carries this immuneACCESS record with in-frame sequences only. Its versions omit some clonotypes, under half of them owing to an unresolved V gene in the studies checked, with the rest unexplained. The sample table holds some 20,000 clones, of which approximately 78% were seen once. The ten largest clones capture less than 35% of the sample. From the germline V gene, CDR1 is SNHLY and CDR2 is FYNNEI. The CDR3 covers 13 residues, taking in both the cysteine and the phenylalanine. The DNA shown is the 39-base CDR3, in frame from base 1. V sheds 6 bases and J sheds 4 bases, leaving 12 bases between their ends. This clone showed up just a few times. Its antigen remains undetermined. No quality values exist for individual bases; no much larger clone is one base distant.

The sequence came from an elderly man with head and neck cancer. The sequenced sample was PBMCs. The chain is made from TRBV2 and TRBJ1-1; a tentative D match to TRBD1 spans 6 bases. The CDR3 protein sequence reads: CASSRGYRTEAFF. The nucleotides are TGTGCCAGCAGCAGGGGTTACCGCACTGAAGCTTTCTTT.